This T cell receptor (beta chain) was recorded in a study of T-cell reconstitution after alpha-beta-depleted transplantation in children (dated by TCRdb to about 2016). Regarding the research as a whole: Using TCR repertoire profiling, the study followed T-cell immune reconstitution in a quantitative way in children after TCRalphabeta/CD19-depleted allogeneic hematopoietic cell transplantation.

Library preparation used PCR. Instrument on record: Illumina HiSeq 2500. To normalize quantification of the TCRbeta repertoire, the TCR libraries were built with molecular barcoding that relied on unique molecular identifiers. TCRdb passed the public sequencing reads through fastp at Q25 and MiXCR, retaining productive beta sequences. CDR3 protein duplicates are merged, each entry listing the most common genes and DNA. A total of 700,000 to 850,000 distinct CDR3 sequences appear in this sample, 16% of them only once. In total, the top ten clones hold approximately 5% of the sample. Paper-wide results and their limitations: In some patients, the high TCRbeta diversity seen at day 60 was put down to recipient T cells and intrathymic progenitors that had survived conditioning. The apparently early recovery of alphabetaT-cell counts about two months after transplant reportedly depended on only several hundred rapidly expanded clones that came from non-depleted graft cells. Over the following months the frequencies of hyperexpanded clones went down, and after one year T-cell counts and TCRbeta diversity were mostly credited to newly produced T cells.

As concerns this clonotype: No cognate antigen has been identified for it. There are no base qualities to consult, and no much larger clone falls within one base.

Sample treatment or condition, as interpreted from the label and publication: allogeneic hematopoietic cell transplantation with graft depleted of TCRalphabeta T cells and CD19 B cells. Transplant recipients were children who received TCRalphabeta/CD19-depleted allogeneic hematopoietic cell grafts. This receptor was identified in a male patient between 10 and 17 years old who had a stem cell transplant for acute lymphoblastic leukemia, so the T cells may come from the graft donor. The sample in question was PBMCs, mostly from graft donor cells, obtained 360 days after TCRalphabeta/CD19-depleted stem cell transplant.

The CDR3 is CASSPFEKATYEQYF. The DNA reads TGTGCCAGCAGCCCGTTTGAAAAGGCCACCTACGAGCAGTACTTC. The V gene is TRBV13 and the J gene is TRBJ2-7; no confident D gene assignment can be made. Based on the germline V gene (reference sequence), the CDR1 and CDR2 sequences are PRHDT and FYEKMQ. V is clipped by 5 bases and J by 2 bases, and the sequence between their germline boundaries is 16 bases long. Spanning cysteine to phenylalanine, the CDR3 consists of 15 amino acids. The read is trimmed to its CDR3 DNA, 45 bases read in frame from base 1.